Each of the 27 T cell receptor beta chains below was sequenced from the same sample in a study of blood T cell repertoires in COVID-19. Here immunoSEQ multiplex PCR was the method, and the copy in TCRdb shows in-frame clones only, minus some. This table holds 120,000 or so clones, roughly 80% found once. The sequencing input was peripheral blood. The receptors come from an older woman with acute or convalescent COVID-19.

The V gene is TRBV10-3, the J gene TRBJ1-6; D gene uncertain. The CDR3 runs 14 residues. Deletions cut 2 bases from V and 8 bases from J, with 10 bases between. Germline loops: CDR1 ENHRY, CDR2 SYGVKD. This CDR3 is CAISEKGRDSPLHF. For the CDR3, the DNA is TGTGCCATCAGTGAGAAAGGGCGGGATTCACCCCTCCACTTT.

The chain joins TRBV19 to TRBJ2-3, with TRBD2 identical over 10 bases. Germline V gene lookup returns CDR1 LNHDA and CDR2 SQIVND (reference sequence). Germline trimming cut 3 bases from V and 0 bases from J; bases unmatched to any gene: 6. CDR3 length: 17 amino acids. DNA of the CDR3: TGTGCCAGTAGTATGGGGCTAGCGGGGGCTAGCACAGATACGCAGTATTTT. This codes for CASSMGLAGASTDTQYF.

The CDR3 loop reads CASSVGQGAGTGELFF. The CDR3 coding sequence is TGTGCCAGCAGCGTAGGCCAGGGGGCTGGGACCGGGGAGCTGTTTTTT. The rearrangement uses TRBV9 and TRBJ2-2; TRBD1 aligns across 8 bases. J was trimmed by 5 bases and V by 0 bases; bases with no gene match: 6. The CDR3 is 16 residues long. Germline assignment: CDR1 SGDLS and CDR2 YYNGEE.

The J gene is TRBJ1-6, the V gene TRBV18; TRBD1 matches 7 bases. Germline CDR1 and CDR2: KGHSH and LQKENI. CDR3 length equals 15 residues. With 6 bases clipped from V and 12 bases from J, the junction kept 14 bases outside the gene matches. In DNA form, the CDR3 reads TGTGCCAGCTCCGAGTCGGACAGGTCCTTTGGACCCCTCCACTTT. It encodes CASSESDRSFGPLHF.

This clone was detected a few times. The chain joins TRBV4-1 to TRBJ2-2; D is unclear. Germline V lookup: CDR1 MGHRA, CDR2 YSYEKL. V was shortened by 4 bases and J by 4 bases, with 16 bases between the two germline ends. CDR3 size: 16 residues. CDR3 loop: CASSRERLWVTGELFF. The CDR3 DNA is TGCGCCAGCAGCCGCGAGAGACTCTGGGTCACCGGGGAGCTGTTTTTT.

The chain uses TRBV10-3 and TRBJ1-1; D possibly corresponds to TRBD1 (5 bases). CDR1 and CDR2 from the germline V gene are ENHRY and SYGVKD. The CDR3 sequence is 13 residues long. Trimming shortened V by 6 bases and J by 1 base, and 9 bases separated the two germline ends. The CDR3, as DNA: TGTGCCATCAGACCAGGGAAGAACACTGAAGCTTTCTTT. It encodes CAIRPGKNTEAFF.

V gene TRBV7-3 combines with J gene TRBJ2-1; the match to TRBD2 covers 7 bases. The CDR3 loop spans 12 amino acids. Looked up from germline, CDR1 is SGHTA and CDR2 is FQGTGA. V trimming: 5 bases; J trimming: 9 bases; junction bases outside the gene matches: 4. The CDR3 sequence: CASSAREGEQFF. In nucleotides, the CDR3 is TGTGCCAGCAGCGCGAGGGAGGGTGAGCAGTTCTTC.

This clone was counted at least ten times. This chain connects TRBV7-2 to TRBJ1-6; TRBD1 aligns across 9 bases. The CDR3 length is 19 residues. V was pared by 1 base and J by 4 bases, with 11 bases of the junction left unmatched. Germline V gene sequence: CDR1 SGHTA, CDR2 FQGNSA. In DNA form, the CDR3 reads TGTGCCAGCAGCTTAGATAGTAGAGGACAGGGGTTGTATAATTCACCCCTCCACTTT. Translating gives CASSLDSRGQGLYNSPLHF. Full variable domain (missing parts from reference TRBV7-2 and TRBJ1-6): GAGVSQSPSNKVTEKGKDVELRCDPISGHTALYWYRQSLGQGLEFLIYFQGNSAPDKSGLPSDRFSAERTGGSVSTLTIQRTQQEDSAVYLCASSLDSRGQGLYNSPLHFGNGTRLTVT.

The chain uses TRBV30 and TRBJ1-2; 7 bases line up with TRBD1. CDR1 and CDR2 from the germline V gene are GTSNPN and SVGIG (reference sequence). This CDR3 is built from 12 residues. V shed 3 bases and J 7 bases; nucleotides not matched to a gene: 5. The chain's CDR3 is CAWSYRGLGYTF. The CDR3 DNA reads as TGTGCCTGGAGCTACAGGGGACTTGGCTACACCTTC.

The V and J genes are TRBV9 and TRBJ2-5; 8 bases agree with TRBD2. CDR1 SGDLS and CDR2 YYNGEE come from the germline V gene. The CDR3 consists of 16 residues. The J segment lost 5 bases and the V segment lost 0 bases, leaving 9 bases of the junction unmatched. The CDR3 is CASSVGTAGARETQYF. The CDR3 DNA follows: TGTGCCAGCAGCGTAGGAACAGCGGGGGCGCGGGAGACCCAGTACTTC.

This clone was seen just once. The V call is TRBV6-6, the J call TRBJ2-2; TRBD1 matches at 7 bases. Germline trimming cut 6 bases from V and 6 bases from J; bases unmatched to any gene: 13. CDR3 length: 16 residues. Germline V lookup: CDR1 MNHNY, CDR2 SVGAGI (reference sequence). The DNA for the CDR3 is TGTGCCAGCAGCCCCCGAGGGGCAGGGGGAGCCGGGGAGCTGTTTTTT. Translated: CASSPRGAGGAGELFF.

The chain has TRBV4-3 and TRBJ1-2; 7 nucleotides match TRBD1. The CDR3 covers 15 residues. Germline trimming cut 3 bases from V and 2 bases from J; bases unmatched to any gene: 6. Looked up from germline, CDR1 is LGHNA and CDR2 is YSLEER. CDR3 bases: TGCGCCAGCAGCCAGAACAGGGGAACCAACTATGGCTACACCTTC. Translation gives CASSQNRGTNYGYTF.

The CDR3 DNA follows: TGTGCCAGCAGCTCGGGACAGGCCCTCACAGATACGCAGTATTTT. It translates to CASSSGQALTDTQYF. The chain combines TRBV11-3 with TRBJ2-3; 8 bases are shared with TRBD1. The V and J ends lost 4 bases and 2 bases, in that order; junction bases with no gene match: 5. Germline-derived CDR1 and CDR2 are SGHNT and YENEEA. CDR3 size: 15 residues.

The chain has TRBV2 and TRBJ2-3; 10 positions agree with TRBD1. The CDR3 runs to 14 residues. Germline CDR1 reads SNHLY; CDR2 reads FYNNEI. J lost 4 bases, V lost 3 bases, and 1 base had no gene match. The CDR3: CASSDGTGADTQYF. CDR3 nucleotides: TGTGCCAGCAGTGACGGGACAGGGGCAGATACGCAGTATTTT.

This clone was seen a few times. In DNA form, the CDR3 reads TGCGCCAGCAGCCCACAGGGAACTGAAGCTTTCTTT. It translates to CASSPQGTEAFF. The chain carries TRBV5-1 and TRBJ1-1, with D maybe TRBD1 (6 bases). Germline V gene lookup returns CDR1 SGHRS and CDR2 YFSETQ. V shed 4 bases and J shed 5 bases, with 9 bases lying between them. This CDR3 has 12 residues.

The CDR3 spells CASSRRLGGNTIYF. The CDR3, as DNA: TGTGCCAGCAGCCGACGACTCGGGGGAAACACCATATATTTT. This chain joins TRBV14 and TRBJ1-3, with unresolved D. The V end lost 4 bases, the J end lost 4 bases, and 11 bases lay between the germline ends. The CDR3 extends over 14 amino acids. Germline-derived CDR1 and CDR2 are SGHDN and FVKESK.

The chain has TRBV4-2 and TRBJ2-1; the D gene is possibly TRBD2 (6 bases). This CDR3 has 14 residues. Germline V gene data show CDR1 as LGHNA and CDR2 as YNFKEQ. The V gene lost 1 base and the J gene lost 9 bases, with 13 bases spanning the gap. For the CDR3, the DNA is TGTGCCAGCAGCCAAGTGTTGGGGGAGGTTGAGCAGTTCTTC. This sequence encodes CASSQVLGEVEQFF.

The chain is built from TRBV11-3 and TRBJ1-2; 11 bases line up with TRBD1. The CDR3 is 13 residues long. CDR1 is SGHNT and CDR2 is YENEEA in the germline V gene. V lost 4 bases, J lost 8 bases, and 3 bases stayed unmatched. CDR3 amino acids: CASSWGTGGGYTF. DNA of the CDR3: TGTGCCAGCAGCTGGGGGACAGGGGGAGGCTACACCTTC.

The chain couples TRBV7-2 to TRBJ1-4; the D is unclear. The V end lost 1 base, the J end lost 6 bases, and 12 bases lay between the germline ends. The CDR3 is 15 amino acids. CDR1 is SGHTA, CDR2 FQGNSA, per germline. CDR3 sequence reads: CASSLGRGGHEKLFF. The CDR3 DNA follows: TGTGCCAGCAGCTTAGGTCGGGGAGGCCATGAAAAACTGTTTTTT.

The rearrangement links TRBV5-1 to TRBJ2-1, with 14 bases that match TRBD2. Trimming cost V 6 bases and J 0 bases; bases outside gene matches: 8. Germline assignment: CDR1 SGHRS and CDR2 YFSETQ. The CDR3 is made up of 18 amino acids. CDR3 loop: CASTIGLAGGSSYNEQFF. CDR3 nucleotide sequence: TGCGCCAGCACCATAGGACTAGCGGGGGGTAGCTCCTACAATGAGCAGTTCTTC. Based on the CDR3 plus reference TRBV5-1 and TRBJ2-1, the full variable domain is KAGVTQTPRYLIKTRGQQVTLSCSPISGHRSVSWYQQTPGQGLQFLFEYFSETQRNKGNFPGRFSGRQFSNSRSEMNVSTLELGDSALYLCASTIGLAGGSSYNEQFFGPGTRLTVL.

V and J are TRBV11-3 and TRBJ1-2, with D possibly TRBD1 on 6 matching bases. In germline, CDR1 is SGHNT, CDR2 YENEEA. The CDR3 runs to 16 residues. V shed 4 bases and J shed 0 bases, with 15 bases lying between them. The CDR3 loop reads CASSSRTDPSNYGYTF. CDR3 sequence (DNA): TGTGCCAGCAGCTCCCGGACAGACCCCTCTAACTATGGCTACACCTTC.

The V gene is TRBV30, the J gene TRBJ1-1; D remains ambiguous. The germline V and J ends were trimmed by 4 bases and 4 bases, with 7 bases remaining between them. CDR1 GTSNPN and CDR2 SVGIG come from the germline V gene (reference sequence). CDR3 length: 11 residues. The CDR3 sequence: CAWNEGTEAFF. CDR3 coding DNA: TGTGCCTGGAACGAGGGCACTGAAGCTTTCTTT.

This chain connects TRBV4-1 to TRBJ1-2, with unresolved D. CDR1 is MGHRA, CDR2 YSYEKL, per germline. The V gene lost 3 bases and the J gene lost 5 bases, with 7 bases spanning the gap. The CDR3 is 12 amino acids. As DNA, the CDR3 is TGCGCCAGCAGCCATCAGACTTATGGCTACACCTTC. Protein product: CASSHQTYGYTF.

The chain links TRBV28 to TRBJ2-7, with TRBD2 as a possible D gene (5 bases). Germline V CDR1 and CDR2: MDHEN, SYDVKM. Between the trimmed V and J ends, which lost 3 bases and 3 bases, there was a span of 9 bases. The CDR3 spans 13 residues. CDR3 nucleotides: TGTGCCAGCAGTTTCCCTGAGGGCTACGAGCAGTACTTC. It codes for CASSFPEGYEQYF.

V gene TRBV4-3 combines with J gene TRBJ2-1; 9 nucleotides line up with TRBD1. V gave up 6 bases and J gave up 9 bases; unmatched junction bases: 9. CDR1 is LGHNA, CDR2 YSLEER, per germline. There are 14 residues in the CDR3. CDR3 nucleotides: TGCGCCAGCAGGCCGGGACAGGGCGGCATTGAGCAGTTCTTC. Its translation is CASRPGQGGIEQFF.

The rearrangement joins TRBV19 to TRBJ1-5; D call uncertain. V was pared by 8 bases and J by 4 bases, with 12 bases between. Germline V gives CDR1 LNHDA, CDR2 SQIVND (reference sequence). The CDR3 length is 13 residues. The CDR3 spells CASANQVNQPQHF. As DNA, the CDR3 is TGTGCCAGTGCAAATCAGGTGAATCAGCCCCAGCATTTT.

As DNA, the CDR3 is TGCAGCGTTGAAGACGTTCCTGAAGCTTTCTTT. Its protein is CSVEDVPEAFF. V gene TRBV29-1 combines with J gene TRBJ1-1, with D unresolved. This CDR3 spans 11 amino acids. V was trimmed by 0 bases and J by 6 bases, leaving 5 bases between them. Germline V lookup: CDR1 SQVTM, CDR2 ANQGSEA.